This T cell receptor (beta chain) was obtained from a study of T cells in Graves' hyperthyroidism and ophthalmopathy (dated by TCRdb to about 2019). About the study as a whole: Peripheral blood samples were taken at initial diagnosis, before any treatment was given. The approximately 98 discovery patients were randomly divided into training and test sets at a 7:3 ratio. Following sampling, methimazole starting at 30 mg daily was given to hyperthyroidism patients, and high-dose intravenous methylprednisolone was given to ophthalmopathy patients. The paper describes TCR Vbeta CDR3 sequencing of fewer than 150 peripheral blood samples, made up of some 42 ophthalmopathy patients, around 78 hyperthyroidism patients and approximately 17 progressor patients. TCR V-J signatures able to tell the groups apart were searched for in a discovery cohort of 90 to 100 patients, of whom roughly 42 had Graves' ophthalmopathy and around 56 had stable Graves' hyperthyroidism. Prospective prediction of ophthalmopathy was tested in an independent validation cohort of some 19 hyperthyroidism patients and 17 patients who later progressed to ophthalmopathy. In addition, the study compared T-cell repertoires in thyroid tissue and in blood from about 6 Graves' hyperthyroidism patients.

General study outcomes and caveats: Most expanded thyroid clonotypes (frequency above 0.001) were also detected in blood, a finding suggesting that blood repertoires may reflect thyroid immune responses. In validation, the model predicted progression to ophthalmopathy with about 71% sensitivity and 72% to 85% specificity, a median of 6.5 months before onset. No statistical method was used to fix the sample size in advance, and group allocation was not hidden from the investigators. In cross-validation, a model built on a 13 V-J signature told ophthalmopathy apart from stable hyperthyroidism with under 90% sensitivity and 81% to 82% specificity, and in testing the same model reached 80%/75%.

This clonotype came up a few times. Its antigen has not been determined. Base quality data are lacking; no much larger clone is found one base away. The TCR beta CDR3 regions were amplified from RNA transcripts. The first round of RT-PCR for the TCR CDR3 was performed with the HTBI primer set and the Qiagen OneStep RT-PCR kit. The libraries were constructed in a second round of multiplex PCR and then size-selected and purified. Libraries were sequenced paired-end with 100 bp reads on an Illumina HiSeq2000. The original pipeline was this. SOAPnuke was used to process the raw data, with reads discarded if the reads contained adapters or uncalled bases, had a mean Phred below 15, or lacked an exact constant-primer or identifier match. COPE v1.2.5 was used to merge the high-quality paired reads, and each unique nucleotide sequence was defined as a clonotype. MiTCR v1.1 was used to align the clonotypes against IMGT TRBV, TRBD and TRBJ reference segments. Analysis was restricted to V-J combinations with a frequency above 0.0001, which covered just over 98% of repertoires. The TCS score was defined as F50 (clonal expansion) divided by E x V (chaos), with BLOSUM62-based TCRdist calculated between CDR3 peptides within each V-J. Welch's t-statistics and random forest reduced 450 to 600 V-J features to around 14, which were used in a naive Bayes classifier (R e1071). The raw public reads went through TCRdb reprocessing: fastp at Q25, MiXCR clone calling, in-frame beta chains kept. Rows are unified per CDR3 protein, each entry keeping the most common DNA and genes. The V and J calls come from TCRdb's annotation, not from the publication. Present in this sample are about 720,000 distinct CDR3 sequences, around 17% of which were seen just once. Over 7.5% of the sample goes to the ten largest clones.

The germline V gene gives CDR1 as MGHRA and CDR2 as YSYEKL. The CDR3 holds 16 amino acids from the cysteine to the phenylalanine. The sequence is cut down to CDR3 DNA, 48 bases in frame from base 1. V trim: 2 bases; J trim: 7 bases; unmatched bases: 9. Graves' hyperthyroidism was defined as stable when no progression to ophthalmopathy occurred over 18 months of follow-up. Hyperthyroidism patients were newly diagnosed, had a disease duration of under 2 months, and were aged 18 to 65 years. The study excluded patients with uncontrolled infections, other autoimmune diseases, pregnancy or lactation. Diagnoses were based on clinical symptoms, serum thyroxine and TRAb, thyroid ultrasound and orbital computed tomography. PBMCs were separated from roughly 10 ml of fresh peripheral blood using Ficoll-Paque density gradient centrifugation. Total RNA was extracted with Trizol reagent, and quality was checked on an Agilent 2100 Bioanalyzer.

The rearrangement joined TRBV4-1 to TRBJ2-1; 9 nucleotides in the junction match TRBD2. Sequencing used blood. The receptor was derived from a man younger than 35 with Graves' hyperthyroidism. The sequenced DNA is TGCGCCAGCAGCCAACAACATAGCGGGAGAAAAAATGAGCAGTTCTTC. It is translated as CASSQQHSGRKNEQFF.